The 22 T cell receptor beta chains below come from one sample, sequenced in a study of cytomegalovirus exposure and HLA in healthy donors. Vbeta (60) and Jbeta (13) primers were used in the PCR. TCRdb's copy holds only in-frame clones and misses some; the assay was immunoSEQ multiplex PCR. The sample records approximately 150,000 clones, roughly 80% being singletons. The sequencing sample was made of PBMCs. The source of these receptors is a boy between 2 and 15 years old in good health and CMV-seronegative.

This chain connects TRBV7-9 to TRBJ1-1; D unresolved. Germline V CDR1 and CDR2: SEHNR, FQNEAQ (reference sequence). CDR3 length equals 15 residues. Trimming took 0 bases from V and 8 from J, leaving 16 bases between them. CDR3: CASSLAGRILGEAFF. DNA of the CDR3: TGTGCCAGCAGCTTAGCTGGGAGAATCCTAGGGGAAGCTTTCTTT.

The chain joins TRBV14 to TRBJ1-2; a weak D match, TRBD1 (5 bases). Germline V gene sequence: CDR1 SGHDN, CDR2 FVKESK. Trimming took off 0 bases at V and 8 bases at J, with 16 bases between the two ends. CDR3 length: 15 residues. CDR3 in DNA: TGTGCCAGCAGCCAAGATGGAGGGGCAGGCATCGGCTACACCTTC. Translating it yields CASSQDGGAGIGYTF.

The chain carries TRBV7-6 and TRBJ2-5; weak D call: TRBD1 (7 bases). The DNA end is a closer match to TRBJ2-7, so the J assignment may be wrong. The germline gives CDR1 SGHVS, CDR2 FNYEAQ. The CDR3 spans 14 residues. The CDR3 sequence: CASSGSGGSYEQYF. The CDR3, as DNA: TGTGCCAGCAGCGGGTCAGGGGGGTCCTACGAGCAGTACTTC.

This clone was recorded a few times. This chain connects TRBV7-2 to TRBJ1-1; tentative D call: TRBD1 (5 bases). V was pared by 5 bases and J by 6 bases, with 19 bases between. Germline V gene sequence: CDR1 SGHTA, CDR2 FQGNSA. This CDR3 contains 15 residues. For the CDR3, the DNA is TGTGCCAGCAGCCTTCTGACAGCCCGGACCGCTGAAGCTTTCTTT. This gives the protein CASSLLTARTAEAFF.

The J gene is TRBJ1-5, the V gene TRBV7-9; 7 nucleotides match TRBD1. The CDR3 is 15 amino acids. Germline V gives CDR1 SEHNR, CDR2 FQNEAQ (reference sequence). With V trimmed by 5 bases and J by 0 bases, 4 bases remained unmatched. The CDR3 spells CASSQGEYSNQPQHF. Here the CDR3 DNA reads TGTGCCAGCAGCCAGGGGGAGTATAGCAATCAGCCCCAGCATTTT.

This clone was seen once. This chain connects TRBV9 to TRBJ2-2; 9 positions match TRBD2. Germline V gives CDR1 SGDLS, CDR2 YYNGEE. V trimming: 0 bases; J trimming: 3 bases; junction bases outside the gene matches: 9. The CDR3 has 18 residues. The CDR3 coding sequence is TGTGCCAGCAGCGTAGGTCCTGCGGGAGGGCCGGACACCGGGGAGCTGTTTTTT. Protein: CASSVGPAGGPDTGELFF. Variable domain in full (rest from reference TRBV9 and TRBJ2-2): DSGVTQTPKHLITATGQRVTLRCSPRSGDLSVYWYQQSLDQGLQFLIQYYNGEERAKGNILERFSAQQFPDLHSELNLSSLELGDSALYFCASSVGPAGGPDTGELFFGEGSRLTVL.

CDR3 sequence (DNA): TGTGCCAGCAGCTTGGCGCAGGGAGGTAGCAATCAGCCCCAGCATTTT. This sequence encodes CASSLAQGGSNQPQHF. The genes are TRBV5-8 and TRBJ1-5, with D maybe TRBD1 (5 bases). The V end was cut by 0 bases, the J end by 0 bases, with 10 bases between. The CDR3 length is 16 residues. Germline V CDR1 and CDR2: SGHTS, YDEGEE.

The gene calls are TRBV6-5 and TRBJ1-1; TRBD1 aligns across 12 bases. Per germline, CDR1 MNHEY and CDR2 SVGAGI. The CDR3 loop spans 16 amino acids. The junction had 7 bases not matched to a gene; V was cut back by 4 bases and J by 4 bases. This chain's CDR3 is CASSWGDRGLITEAFF. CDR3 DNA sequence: TGTGCCAGCAGTTGGGGGGACAGGGGGCTGATCACTGAAGCTTTCTTT.

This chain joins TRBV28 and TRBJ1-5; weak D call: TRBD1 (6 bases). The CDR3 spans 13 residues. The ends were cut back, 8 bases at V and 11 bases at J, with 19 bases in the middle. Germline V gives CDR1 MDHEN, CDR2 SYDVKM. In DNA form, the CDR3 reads TGTGCCAGCGTTCAGGGGACCCTTTCAGCCCAGCATTTT. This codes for CASVQGTLSAQHF.

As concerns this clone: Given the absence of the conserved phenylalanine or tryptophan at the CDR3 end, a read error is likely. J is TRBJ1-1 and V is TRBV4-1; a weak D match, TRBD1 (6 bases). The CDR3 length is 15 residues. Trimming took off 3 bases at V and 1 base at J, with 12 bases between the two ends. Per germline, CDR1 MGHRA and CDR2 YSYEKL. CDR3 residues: CASSQAGQQNTEAFL. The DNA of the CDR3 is TGCGCCAGCAGCCAGGCTGGACAGCAGAACACTGAAGCTTTCCTT.

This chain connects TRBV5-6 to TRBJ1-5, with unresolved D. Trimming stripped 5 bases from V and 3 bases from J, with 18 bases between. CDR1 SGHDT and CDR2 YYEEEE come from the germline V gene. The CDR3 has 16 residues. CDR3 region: CASRNRGPHNNQPQHF. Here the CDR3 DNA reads TGTGCCAGCAGGAATAGAGGGCCGCACAACAATCAGCCCCAGCATTTT.

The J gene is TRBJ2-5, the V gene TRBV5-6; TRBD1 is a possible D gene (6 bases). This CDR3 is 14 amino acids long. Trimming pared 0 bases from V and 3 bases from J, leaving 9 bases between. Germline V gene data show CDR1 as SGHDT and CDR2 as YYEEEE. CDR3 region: CASSLGQGKETQYF. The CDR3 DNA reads TGTGCCAGCAGCTTGGGGCAGGGGAAAGAGACCCAGTACTTC. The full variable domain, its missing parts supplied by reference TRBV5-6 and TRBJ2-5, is DAGVTQSPTHLIKTRGQQVTLRCSPKSGHDTVSWYQQALGQGPQFIFQYYEEEERQRGNFPDRFSGHQFPNYSSELNVNALLLGDSALYLCASSLGQGKETQYFGPGTRLLVL.

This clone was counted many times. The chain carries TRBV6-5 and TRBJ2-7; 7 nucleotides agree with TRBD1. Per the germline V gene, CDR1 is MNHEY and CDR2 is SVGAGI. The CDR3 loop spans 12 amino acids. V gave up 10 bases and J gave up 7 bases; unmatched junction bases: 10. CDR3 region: CATRQGFWEQYF. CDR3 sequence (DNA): TGTGCCACCCGACAGGGATTTTGGGAGCAGTACTTC.

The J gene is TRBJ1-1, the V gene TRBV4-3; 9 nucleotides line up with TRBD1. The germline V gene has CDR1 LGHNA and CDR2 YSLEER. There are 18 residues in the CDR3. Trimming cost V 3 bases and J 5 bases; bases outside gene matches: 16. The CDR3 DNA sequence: TGCGCCAGCAGCCATCGGTCTCTCTCAAACAGGGGGCATACTGAAGCTTTCTTT. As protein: CASSHRSLSNRGHTEAFF.

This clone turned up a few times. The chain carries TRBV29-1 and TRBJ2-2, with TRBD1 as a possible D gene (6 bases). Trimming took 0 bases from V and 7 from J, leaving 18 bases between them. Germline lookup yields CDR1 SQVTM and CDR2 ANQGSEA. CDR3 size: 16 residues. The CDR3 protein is CSVEDLRGRGHGELFF. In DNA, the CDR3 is TGCAGCGTTGAAGATCTACGAGGCAGGGGTCACGGGGAGCTGTTTTTT.

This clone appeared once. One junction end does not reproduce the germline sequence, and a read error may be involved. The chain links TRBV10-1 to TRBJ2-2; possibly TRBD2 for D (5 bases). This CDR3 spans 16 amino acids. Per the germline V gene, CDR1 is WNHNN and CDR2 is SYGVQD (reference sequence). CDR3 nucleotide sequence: TGCGCCAGCAGTGAGTTCCGGAGTTCGAACACCGGGAAGCTGTTTTTT. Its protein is CASSEFRSSNTGKLFF.

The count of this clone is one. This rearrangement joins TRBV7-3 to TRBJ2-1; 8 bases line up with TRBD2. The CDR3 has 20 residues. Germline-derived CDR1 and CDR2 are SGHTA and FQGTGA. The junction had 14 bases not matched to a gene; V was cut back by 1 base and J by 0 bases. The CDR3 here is CASSLRQWRGAESSYNEQFF. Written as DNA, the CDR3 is TGTGCCAGCAGCTTAAGGCAGTGGCGGGGGGCCGAGAGCTCCTACAATGAGCAGTTCTTC.

The CDR3 loop is CASSRGSSNEQFF. The CDR3 bases are TGTGCCAGCAGTCGCGGGAGTAGCAATGAGCAGTTCTTC. The V and J genes are TRBV6-4 and TRBJ2-1; 7 bases are a match to TRBD2. J gave up 6 bases and V 5 bases, and 4 bases lay outside the gene matches. Germline V gives CDR1 MRHNA, CDR2 SNTAGT. CDR3 length equals 13 residues.

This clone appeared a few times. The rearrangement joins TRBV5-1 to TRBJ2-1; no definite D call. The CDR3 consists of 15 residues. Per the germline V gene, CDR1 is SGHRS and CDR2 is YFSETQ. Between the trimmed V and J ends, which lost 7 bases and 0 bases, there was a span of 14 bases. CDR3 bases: TGCGCCAGCGGGCCGGCTATAAGCTCCTACAATGAGCAGTTCTTC. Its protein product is CASGPAISSYNEQFF.

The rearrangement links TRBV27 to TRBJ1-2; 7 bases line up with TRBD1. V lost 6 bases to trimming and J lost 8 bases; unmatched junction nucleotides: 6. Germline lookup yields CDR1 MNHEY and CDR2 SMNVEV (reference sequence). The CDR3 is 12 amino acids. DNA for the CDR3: TGTGCCAGCAGCGGCAGGGGGGAAGGCTACACCTTC. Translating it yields CASSGRGEGYTF.

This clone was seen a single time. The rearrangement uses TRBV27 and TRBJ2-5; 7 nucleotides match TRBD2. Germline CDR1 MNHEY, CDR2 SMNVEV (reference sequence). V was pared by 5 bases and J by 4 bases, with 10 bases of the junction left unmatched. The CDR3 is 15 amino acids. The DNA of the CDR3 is TGTGCCAGCAGTCCCATACTAGCGAGCGGAGAGACCCAGTACTTC. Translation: CASSPILASGETQYF.

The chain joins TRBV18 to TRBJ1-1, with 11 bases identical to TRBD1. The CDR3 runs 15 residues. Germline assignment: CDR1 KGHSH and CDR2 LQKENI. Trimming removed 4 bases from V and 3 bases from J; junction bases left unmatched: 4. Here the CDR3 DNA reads TGTGCCAGCTCACGGACAGGGGGCCTGGACACTGAAGCTTTCTTT. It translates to CASSRTGGLDTEAFF.